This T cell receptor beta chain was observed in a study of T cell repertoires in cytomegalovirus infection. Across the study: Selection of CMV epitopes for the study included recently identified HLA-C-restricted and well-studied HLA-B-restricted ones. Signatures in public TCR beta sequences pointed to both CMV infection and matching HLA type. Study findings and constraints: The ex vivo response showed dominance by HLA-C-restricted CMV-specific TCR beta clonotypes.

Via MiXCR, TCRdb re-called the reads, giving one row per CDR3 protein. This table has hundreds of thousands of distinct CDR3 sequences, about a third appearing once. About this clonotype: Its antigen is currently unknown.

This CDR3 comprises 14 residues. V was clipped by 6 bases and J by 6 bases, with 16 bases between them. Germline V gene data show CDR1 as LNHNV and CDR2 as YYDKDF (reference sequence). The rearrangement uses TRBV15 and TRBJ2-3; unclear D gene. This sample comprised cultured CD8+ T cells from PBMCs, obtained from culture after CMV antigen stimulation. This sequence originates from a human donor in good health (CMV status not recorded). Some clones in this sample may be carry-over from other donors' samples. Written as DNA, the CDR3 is TGTGCCACCAGGACCCAGAAAGGGTCTGATACGCAGTATTTT. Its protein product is CATRTQKGSDTQYF.